This T cell receptor (beta chain) was sequenced for a study of vaccination effects on CD4 cells after COVID-19 (dated 2022 in TCRdb). Regarding the study in general: Across the study, the median time from the second dose to post-vaccine sampling was 72 days (range 14 to 241). Altogether, some 10 COVID-19 convalescent patients and a handful of SARS-CoV-2-naive healthy vaccine recipients made up the full study. SARS-CoV-2 spike-specific CD4+ TCR repertoires from before and after mRNA vaccination were compared in COVID-19 convalescent patients and in infection-naive vaccine recipients. Cultures from other donors in the study were sequenced with the Oncomine TCR Beta short-read assay on an Illumina iSeq 100. The paper's findings and limits, for the study overall: At late post-vaccination timepoints, both infection-induced and vaccine-induced clones showed marked clonal contraction, consistent with waning T cell responses. In healthy vaccine recipients, vaccine-induced clones were almost all SARS-CoV-2 mono-reactive, with only 1 of 255 cross-reactive with common cold coronaviruses. Limitations of the study were the small number of convalescent patients and the absence of early post-infection timepoints.

The ViraFEST assay stimulated PBMC with viral peptide pools and then used TCR sequencing to identify antigen-specific CD4+ T cell clonotypes by expansion. After roughly 11 days of culture, CD4+ T cells were isolated with the EasySep CD4+ T cell isolation kit. Each participant received two doses of an mRNA SARS-CoV-2 vaccine, either BNT162b2 or mRNA-1273. Healthy vaccine recipients had no prior SARS-CoV-2 infection, confirmed by negative nucleocapsid antibodies before and after vaccination. Each well held more than 1.5 million PBMC cultured in IMDM containing roughly 5.1% human AB serum, about 10 IU/ml IL-2 and gentamicin, along with roughly 10 ug/ml peptides. Half of the culture medium was replaced with fresh IL-2-containing medium on days 3 and 7. Unless otherwise noted, each peptide stimulation condition was cultured in triplicate wells. PBMC were separated from whole blood using Ficoll-Paque Plus gradient centrifugation and were then either cryopreserved at -140C or used fresh. The overlapping peptide pools covered the spike proteins of SARS-CoV-2 and of the common cold coronaviruses HCoV-NL63, HCoV-OC43 and HCoV-229E. The QIAamp micro DNA kit was used to extract genomic DNA from the cultured CD4+ T cells.

Library prep was done by the immunoSEQ multiplex PCR assay. DNA from the cultured, isolated CD4+ T cells was subjected to TCR beta CDR3 sequencing. In the authors' own workflow: Non-productive TCR sequences were removed, reads were trimmed to the CDR3 region, and CDR3s of at least 7 amino acids were retained. Antigen-specific clonotypes were identified with the MANAFEST web app by comparing expansion in peptide wells against reference cultures. For clones to be considered positive, expansion at FDR<0.05 versus reference and all other wells, an odds ratio above 5, and a frequency above 0.1% in two replicate wells were required. Clonotypes significantly expanded in SARS-CoV-2 spike wells and in at least one common cold coronavirus spike condition were defined as cross-reactive. CDR3 similarity was assessed by Levenshtein distance using the stringdist R package, and unrooted trees were constructed with ape in R 3.6.1. The source is immuneACCESS, and TCRdb retained only in-frame sequences with V and J called. Part of the clones is not carried over; for the studies checked, unresolved V genes explain less than half of this, and the remainder is unexplained. D and trimming come from the DNA, and the V and J calls and clone size come from that table. The sample table holds around 33,000 clones, of which approximately 69% were seen once. The ten largest make up around 9% of the sample.

With regard to this clone: The target of this receptor is not known. No base qualities exist here, and no much larger clone lies one base off it.

The source is a human donor who received a COVID-19 vaccine. This sample comprised CD4+ T cells from PBMCs cultured with SARS-CoV-2 spike peptides, obtained after COVID-19 vaccination. What the cell subset or site label conveys for this sample: SARS-CoV-2 spike overlapping peptide pool stimulation.

The CDR3: CASSLGLAGIAYNEQFF. The nucleotides read TGTGCCAGCTCACTGGGACTAGCGGGAATAGCCTACAATGAGCAGTTCTTC. The chain links TRBV18 with TRBJ2-1; 13 nucleotides in the junction match TRBD2. V is cut back by 4 bases and J by 2 bases, with 5 bases in the junction unmatched. CDR1 and CDR2 are read off the germline V gene as KGHSH and LQKENI. Including the terminal cysteine and phenylalanine, the CDR3 comprises 17 residues. The entry retains the CDR3 DNA only, 51 bases that are in frame from base 1.